The sequence of this T cell receptor beta chain was determined in a study of graft-versus-host responses after intestinal transplantation. The CDR3 loop spans 14 amino acids. Per germline, CDR1 LNHDA and CDR2 SQIVND (reference sequence). J lost 9 bases, V lost 3 bases, and 6 bases had no gene match. Produced via immunoSEQ multiplex PCR; TCRdb's table is partial and in-frame only. This sample yields under 140,000 clones, of which over 85% are seen a single time; 0.4% to 0.65% belongs to the top ten. Remarks on this clone: Its antigen is undetermined.

The chain has TRBV19 and TRBJ2-1, with TRBD2 matching 9 bases. The sample was unstimulated CD8+ T cells sorted from spleen or lymph node cells, taken before intestinal transplant. The receptor comes from a human donor who received an intestinal transplant. The CDR3: CASSMGTSLVEQFF. In nucleotides, the CDR3 is TGTGCCAGTAGTATGGGGACTAGCTTGGTTGAGCAGTTCTTC.